Below, one TCR beta chain is given with its context. Its antigen is currently unknown. The data were produced by immunoSEQ multiplex PCR, yet TCRdb's version contains in-frame clones alone and is incomplete. This sample has 35,000 to 40,000 clones; approximately 80% occur once, and the top ten carry about 4%. This entry belongs to a study of PD-L1 blockade in urothelial cancer. Study context: In terms of prior chemotherapy, patients had received 0 to 3 regimens. After treatment start, blood was analyzed at 3 weeks (second dose) and at 6 weeks. Study-wide results and limits: Durable benefit accompanied greater 3-week expansion of tumor-associated blood clones.

The CDR3 contains 18 residues. J gave up 1 base and V 4 bases, and 13 bases lay outside the gene matches. Germline V CDR1 and CDR2: SGHNT, YYREEE (reference sequence). Each patient supplied 1 to 8 pretreatment and on-treatment samples. V usage is TRBV5-4 and J usage is TRBJ2-3; 9 bases agree with TRBD2. Sequenced material: PBMCs, taken around atezolizumab (anti-PD-L1) treatment. The sequence was obtained from a man between 65 and 85 years old with urothelial cancer. CDR3 nucleotide sequence: TGTGCCAGCAGCGGAGGGGGTTGGCGGGGGGGCGGCACAGATACGCAGTATTTT. Protein sequence: CASSGGGWRGGGTDTQYF.